This record looks at one TCR beta chain sequence and its context. CDR3 length: 15 amino acids. V was pared by 0 bases and J by 6 bases, with 12 bases between. The germline V gene encodes CDR1 MGHRA and CDR2 YSYEKL. This entry comes from a study of OX40 agonist ivuxolimab in advanced cancers. Autoimmune disease history or systemic immunosuppression meant exclusion. Profiled with immunoSEQ multiplex PCR; TCRdb holds only in-frame clones, not every one. The table shows tens of thousands of clones, with 85% to 90% occurring only once. This specimen was CD4+ or CD8+ T cells sorted from blood, taken in a trial of the OX40 agonist ivuxolimab. The chain links TRBV4-1 to TRBJ2-1; D is possibly TRBD1 or TRBD2 (7 bases each). This clonotype originated in an adult with an advanced solid tumor such as melanoma, head and neck, liver or kidney cancer. In DNA form, the CDR3 reads TGCGCCAGCAGCCAAGATCAGGGGGGGGGCAATGAGCAGTTCTTC. It is translated as CASSQDQGGGNEQFF.